This T cell receptor (beta chain) was recorded in a study of T cell changes during pregnancy in multiple sclerosis. Trimming took 6 bases from V and 7 from J, leaving 10 bases between them. This CDR3 spans 11 amino acids. Germline CDR1 DFQATT, CDR2 SNEGSKA (reference sequence). Repertoires were generated with immunoSEQ multiplex PCR, while TCRdb's copy carries only in-frame clones and drops some. This repertoire shows about 79,000 clones, around 95% found once; its top ten account for less than 0.75%. This sequence originates from a female donor in good health, enrolled as a control in a pregnancy study. Source: peripheral blood, taken in the second trimester of pregnancy. This chain links TRBV20-1 with TRBJ2-1; D perhaps matches TRBD2 (6 bases). CDR3 coding DNA: TGCAGTGCCCGCGGGGTAAATGAGCAGTTCTTC. It is translated as CSARGVNEQFF.